One sample yielded the 3 T cell receptor beta chains listed below, sequenced in a study of blood T cell repertoires in COVID-19. Libraries were prepared by immunoSEQ multiplex PCR; TCRdb keeps only in-frame clonotypes and omits some of them. Among 150,000 to 180,000 clones listed, about 89% were seen once. Sequencing was done on a sample of peripheral blood. These receptors originate from a man over 45 with acute or convalescent COVID-19.

The rearrangement links TRBV19 to TRBJ2-3; D is unclear. The CDR3 covers 15 residues. CDR1 is LNHDA, CDR2 SQIVND, per germline (reference sequence). The V end lost 5 bases, the J end lost 5 bases, and 17 bases lay between the germline ends. The CDR3 protein is CASSLYSRVGDTQYF. The DNA for the CDR3 is TGTGCCAGTAGTCTATACTCCCGGGTAGGAGATACGCAGTATTTT.

The chain is built from TRBV4-1 and TRBJ2-1; the D gene is possibly TRBD1 (5 bases). Trimming pared 0 bases from V and 0 bases from J, leaving 15 bases between. Germline V lookup: CDR1 MGHRA, CDR2 YSYEKL. The CDR3 extends over 18 amino acids. The CDR3 loop is CASSQDPPRGSSYNEQFF. The CDR3 nucleotides read TGCGCCAGCAGCCAAGACCCCCCTAGGGGCAGCTCCTACAATGAGCAGTTCTTC.

The V and J genes are TRBV4-2 and TRBJ2-6, with 8 bases lining up with TRBD1. This CDR3 has 17 residues. Germline V gene lookup returns CDR1 LGHNA and CDR2 YNFKEQ. V gave up 6 bases and J gave up 12 bases; unmatched junction bases: 19. In DNA form, the CDR3 reads TGTGCCAGCAGACTTGAGGACAGGGACCCCTCTTTGAGCGTCCTGACTTTC. It encodes CASRLEDRDPSLSVLTF.